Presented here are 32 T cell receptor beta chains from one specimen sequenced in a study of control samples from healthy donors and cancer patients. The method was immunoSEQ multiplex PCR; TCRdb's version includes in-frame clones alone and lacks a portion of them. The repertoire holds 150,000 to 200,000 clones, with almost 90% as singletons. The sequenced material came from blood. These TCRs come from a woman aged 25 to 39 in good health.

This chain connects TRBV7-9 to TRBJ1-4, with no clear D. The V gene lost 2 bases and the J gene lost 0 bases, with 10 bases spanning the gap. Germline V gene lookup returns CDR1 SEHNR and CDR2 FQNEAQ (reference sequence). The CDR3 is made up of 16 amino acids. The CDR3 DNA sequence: TGTGCCAGCAGCTTATCGGATGCTGCAACTAATGAAAAACTGTTTTTT. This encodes CASSLSDAATNEKLFF.

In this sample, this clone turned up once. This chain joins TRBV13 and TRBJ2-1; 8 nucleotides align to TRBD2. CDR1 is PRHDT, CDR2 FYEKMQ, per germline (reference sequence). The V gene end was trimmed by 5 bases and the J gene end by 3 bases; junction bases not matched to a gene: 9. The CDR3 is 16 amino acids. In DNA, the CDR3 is TGTGCCAGCAGCCAGACCGGGACTAGGAGCTACAATGAGCAGTTCTTC. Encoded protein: CASSQTGTRSYNEQFF.

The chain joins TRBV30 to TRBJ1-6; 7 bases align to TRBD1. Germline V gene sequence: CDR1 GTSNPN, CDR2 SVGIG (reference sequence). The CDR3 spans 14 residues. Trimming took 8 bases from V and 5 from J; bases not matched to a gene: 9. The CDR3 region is CATHRGQHNSPLHF. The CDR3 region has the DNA TGTGCCACACACCGGGGACAGCATAATTCACCCCTCCACTTT.

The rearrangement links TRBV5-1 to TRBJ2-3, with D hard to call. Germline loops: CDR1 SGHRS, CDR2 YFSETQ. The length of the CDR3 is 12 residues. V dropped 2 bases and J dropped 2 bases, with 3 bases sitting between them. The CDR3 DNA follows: TGCGCCAGCAGCTTTGACACAGATACGCAGTATTTT. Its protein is CASSFDTDTQYF. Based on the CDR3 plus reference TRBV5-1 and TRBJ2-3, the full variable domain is KAGVTQTPRYLIKTRGQQVTLSCSPISGHRSVSWYQQTPGQGLQFLFEYFSETQRNKGNFPGRFSGRQFSNSRSEMNVSTLELGDSALYLCASSFDTDTQYFGPGTRLTVL.

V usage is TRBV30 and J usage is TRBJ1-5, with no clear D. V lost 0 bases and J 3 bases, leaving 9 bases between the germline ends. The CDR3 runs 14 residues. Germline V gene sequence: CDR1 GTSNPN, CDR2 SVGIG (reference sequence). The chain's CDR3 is CAWSVSGFNQPQHF. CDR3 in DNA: TGTGCCTGGAGTGTTTCCGGGTTCAATCAGCCCCAGCATTTT.

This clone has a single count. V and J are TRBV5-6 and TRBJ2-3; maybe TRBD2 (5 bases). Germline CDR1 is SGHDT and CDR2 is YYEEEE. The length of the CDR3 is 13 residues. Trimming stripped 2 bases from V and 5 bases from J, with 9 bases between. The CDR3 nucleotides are TGTGCCAGCAGCTTAAAGGGAGTAGATACGCAGTATTTT. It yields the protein CASSLKGVDTQYF. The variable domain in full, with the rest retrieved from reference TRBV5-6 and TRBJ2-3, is DAGVTQSPTHLIKTRGQQVTLRCSPKSGHDTVSWYQQALGQGPQFIFQYYEEEERQRGNFPDRFSGHQFPNYSSELNVNALLLGDSALYLCASSLKGVDTQYFGPGTRLTVL.

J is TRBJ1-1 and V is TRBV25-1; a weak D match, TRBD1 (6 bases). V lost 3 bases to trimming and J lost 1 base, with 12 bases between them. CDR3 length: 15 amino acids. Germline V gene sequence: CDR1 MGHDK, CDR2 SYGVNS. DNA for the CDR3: TGTGCCAGCAGTGACCAGGGGTTCGGGAACACTGAAGCTTTCTTT. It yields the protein CASSDQGFGNTEAFF.

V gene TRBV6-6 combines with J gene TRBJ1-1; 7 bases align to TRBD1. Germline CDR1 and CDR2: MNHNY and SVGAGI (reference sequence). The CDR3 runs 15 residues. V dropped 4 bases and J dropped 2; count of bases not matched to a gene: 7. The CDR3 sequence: CASSSTGIYNTEAFF. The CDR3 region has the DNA TGTGCCAGCAGTTCGACAGGGATCTATAACACTGAAGCTTTCTTT.

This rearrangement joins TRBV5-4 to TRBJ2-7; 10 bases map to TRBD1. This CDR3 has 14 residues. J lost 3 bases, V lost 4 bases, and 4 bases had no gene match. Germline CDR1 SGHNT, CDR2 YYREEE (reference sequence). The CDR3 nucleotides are TGTGCCAGCAGCAGTCGGGACAGGGGCTACGAGCAGTACTTC. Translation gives CASSSRDRGYEQYF.

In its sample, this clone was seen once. CDR3 nucleotides: TGTGCCAGCAGTTTTGGGTGGGAGCAGTACTTC. Amino acid sequence: CASSFGWEQYF. J is TRBJ2-7 and V is TRBV28, with no clear D. The CDR3 consists of 11 residues. V was shortened by 3 bases and J by 7 bases, with 7 bases between the two germline ends. Germline V gene lookup returns CDR1 MDHEN and CDR2 SYDVKM.

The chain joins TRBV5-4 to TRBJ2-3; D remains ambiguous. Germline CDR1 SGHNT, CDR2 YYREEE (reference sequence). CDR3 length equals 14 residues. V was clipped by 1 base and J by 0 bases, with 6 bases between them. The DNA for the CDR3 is TGTGCCAGCAGCTTGACTTCTAGCACAGATACGCAGTATTTT. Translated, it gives CASSLTSSTDTQYF.

As DNA, the CDR3 is TGCAGCGTGGACAAACAGGGTGGGAACACTGAAGCTTTCTTT. This sequence encodes CSVDKQGGNTEAFF. V is TRBV29-1 and J is TRBJ1-1, with D possibly TRBD1 on 6 matching bases. CDR3 size: 14 residues. CDR1 SQVTM and CDR2 ANQGSEA come from the germline V gene. V was clipped by 6 bases and J by 1 base, with 15 bases between them.

The CDR3 DNA follows: TGTGCCAGCAGTTTATCACCAGGGGGTGGGGGTTCACCCCTCCACTTT. Translation gives CASSLSPGGGGSPLHF. The chain has TRBV27 and TRBJ1-6, with TRBD1 matching 7 bases. Germline CDR1 is MNHEY and CDR2 is SMNVEV (reference sequence). This CDR3 comprises 16 residues. V shed 0 bases, J shed 9 bases, and the junction held 8 bases outside the gene matches.

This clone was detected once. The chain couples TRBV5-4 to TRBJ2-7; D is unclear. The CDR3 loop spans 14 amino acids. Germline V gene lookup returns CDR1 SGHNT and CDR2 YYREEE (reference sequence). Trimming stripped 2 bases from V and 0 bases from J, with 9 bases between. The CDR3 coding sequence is TGTGCCAGCAGCTTAGGTTTCAGCTCCTACGAGCAGTACTTC. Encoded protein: CASSLGFSSYEQYF.

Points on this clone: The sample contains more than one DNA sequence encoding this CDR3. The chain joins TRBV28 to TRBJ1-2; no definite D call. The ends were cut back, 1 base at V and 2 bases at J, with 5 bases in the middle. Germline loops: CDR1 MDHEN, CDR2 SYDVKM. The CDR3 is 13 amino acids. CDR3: CASSLSVNYGYTF. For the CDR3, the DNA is TGTGCCAGCAGTTTATCGGTAAACTATGGCTACACCTTC.

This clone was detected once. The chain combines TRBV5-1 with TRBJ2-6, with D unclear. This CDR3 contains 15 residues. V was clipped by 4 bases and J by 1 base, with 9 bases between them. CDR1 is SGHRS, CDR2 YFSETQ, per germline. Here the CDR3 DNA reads TGCGCCAGCAGCCAAGACGGGTCTGGGGCCAACGTCCTGACTTTC. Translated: CASSQDGSGANVLTF.

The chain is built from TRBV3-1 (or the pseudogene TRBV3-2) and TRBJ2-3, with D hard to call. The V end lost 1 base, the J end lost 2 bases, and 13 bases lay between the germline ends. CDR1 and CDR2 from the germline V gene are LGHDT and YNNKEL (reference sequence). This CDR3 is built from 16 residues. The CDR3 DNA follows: TGTGCCAGCAGCCAAGGGGTGCAACGTGCCACAGATACGCAGTATTTT. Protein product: CASSQGVQRATDTQYF.

This chain's CDR3 is CASSPTTGLNTEAFF. The CDR3, as DNA: TGTGCCAGCTCACCCACGACAGGGTTAAACACTGAAGCTTTCTTT. The chain employs TRBV18 and TRBJ1-1, with 7 bases that match TRBD1. The CDR3 contains 15 residues. Unmatched junction bases numbered 6, after V lost 3 bases and J lost 2 bases. Germline CDR1 reads KGHSH; CDR2 reads LQKENI.

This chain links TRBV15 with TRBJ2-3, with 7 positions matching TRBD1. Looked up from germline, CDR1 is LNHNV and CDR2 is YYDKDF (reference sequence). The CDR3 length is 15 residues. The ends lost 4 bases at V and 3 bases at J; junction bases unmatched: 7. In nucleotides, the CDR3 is TGTGCCACCAGCAATAGCAGGGGGTGGACAGATACGCAGTATTTT. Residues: CATSNSRGWTDTQYF.

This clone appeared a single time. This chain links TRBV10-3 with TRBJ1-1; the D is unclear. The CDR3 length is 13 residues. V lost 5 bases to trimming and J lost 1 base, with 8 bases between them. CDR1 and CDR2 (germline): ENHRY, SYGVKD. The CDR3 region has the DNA TGTGCCATCAGTCCCGGAGGGAACACTGAAGCTTTCTTT. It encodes CAISPGGNTEAFF.

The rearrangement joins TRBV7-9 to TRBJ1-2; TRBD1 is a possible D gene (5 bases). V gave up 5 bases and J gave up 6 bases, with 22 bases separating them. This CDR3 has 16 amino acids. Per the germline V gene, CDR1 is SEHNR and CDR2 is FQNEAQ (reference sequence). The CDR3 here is CASSPSEGVDLHGYTF. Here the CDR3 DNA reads TGTGCCAGCAGCCCCTCGGAAGGGGTGGATCTCCATGGCTACACCTTC.

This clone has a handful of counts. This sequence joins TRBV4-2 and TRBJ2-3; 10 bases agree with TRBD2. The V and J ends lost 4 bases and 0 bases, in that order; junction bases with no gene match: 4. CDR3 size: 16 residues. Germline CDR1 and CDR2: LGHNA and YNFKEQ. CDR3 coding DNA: TGTGCCAGCAGCCCCACTAGCGGGATTAGCACAGATACGCAGTATTTT. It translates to CASSPTSGISTDTQYF.

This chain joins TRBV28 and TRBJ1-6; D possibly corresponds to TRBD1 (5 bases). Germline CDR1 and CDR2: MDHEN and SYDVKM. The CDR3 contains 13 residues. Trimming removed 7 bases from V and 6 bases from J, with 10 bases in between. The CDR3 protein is CASNQGVNSPLHF. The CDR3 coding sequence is TGTGCCAGCAATCAGGGCGTTAATTCACCCCTCCACTTT.

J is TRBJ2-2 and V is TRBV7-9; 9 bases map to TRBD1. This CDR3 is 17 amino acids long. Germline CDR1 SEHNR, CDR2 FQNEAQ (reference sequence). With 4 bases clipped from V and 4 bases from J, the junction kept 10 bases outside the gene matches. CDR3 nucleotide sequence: TGTGCCAGCAGCTCGAGGGGACAGGGAAGGGGCACCGGGGAGCTGTTTTTT. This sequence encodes CASSSRGQGRGTGELFF.

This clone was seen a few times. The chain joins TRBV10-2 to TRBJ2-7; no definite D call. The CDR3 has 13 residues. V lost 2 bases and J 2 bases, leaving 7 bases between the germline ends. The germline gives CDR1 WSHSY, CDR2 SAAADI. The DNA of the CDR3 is TGCGCCAGCAGTGAGATTGGACCCTACGAGCAGTACGTC. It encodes CASSEIGPYEQYV.

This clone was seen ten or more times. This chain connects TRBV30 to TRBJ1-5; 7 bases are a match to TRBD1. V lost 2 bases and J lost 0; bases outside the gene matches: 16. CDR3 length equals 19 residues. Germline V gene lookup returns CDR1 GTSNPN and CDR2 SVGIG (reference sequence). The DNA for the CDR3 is TGTGCCTGGAGTATCCCCGGTGGGACAGAACAATATAGCAATCAGCCCCAGCATTTT. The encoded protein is CAWSIPGGTEQYSNQPQHF.

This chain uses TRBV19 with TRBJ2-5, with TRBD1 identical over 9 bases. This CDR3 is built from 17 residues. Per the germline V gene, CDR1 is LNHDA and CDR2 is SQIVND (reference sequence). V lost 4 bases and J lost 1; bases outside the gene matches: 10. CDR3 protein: CASSTVPGQGLQETQYF. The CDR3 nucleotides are TGTGCCAGTAGTACCGTCCCGGGACAGGGACTCCAAGAGACCCAGTACTTC.

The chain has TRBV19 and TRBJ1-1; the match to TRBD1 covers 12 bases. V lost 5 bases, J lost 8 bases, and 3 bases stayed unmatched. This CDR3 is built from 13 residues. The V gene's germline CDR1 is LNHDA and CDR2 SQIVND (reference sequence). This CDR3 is CASSLGQGAEAFF. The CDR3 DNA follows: TGTGCCAGTAGTCTGGGACAGGGGGCGGAAGCTTTCTTT.

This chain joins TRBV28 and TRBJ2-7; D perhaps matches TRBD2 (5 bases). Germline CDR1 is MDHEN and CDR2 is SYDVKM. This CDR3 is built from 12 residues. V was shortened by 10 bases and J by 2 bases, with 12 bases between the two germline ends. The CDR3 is CAISSSAYEQYF. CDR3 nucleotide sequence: TGTGCCATCTCGAGTAGCGCCTACGAGCAGTACTTC.

In nucleotides, the CDR3 is TGTGCCAGCAGCCCCCCAAGAGTGGGAGCGGGGGGGCCCAATGAGCAGTTCTTC. Translation: CASSPPRVGAGGPNEQFF. The J gene is TRBJ2-1, the V gene TRBV13; 10 bases are shared with TRBD2. V was clipped by 5 bases and J by 6 bases; unmatched bases: 16. The germline CDR1 and CDR2 sequences are PRHDT and FYEKMQ (reference sequence). The CDR3 length is 18 residues.

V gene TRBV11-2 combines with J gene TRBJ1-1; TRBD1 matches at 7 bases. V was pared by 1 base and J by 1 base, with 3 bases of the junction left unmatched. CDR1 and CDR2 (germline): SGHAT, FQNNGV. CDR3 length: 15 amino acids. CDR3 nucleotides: TGTGCCAGCAGCTTAGGCCCAGGGGGGAACACTGAAGCTTTCTTT. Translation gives CASSLGPGGNTEAFF.

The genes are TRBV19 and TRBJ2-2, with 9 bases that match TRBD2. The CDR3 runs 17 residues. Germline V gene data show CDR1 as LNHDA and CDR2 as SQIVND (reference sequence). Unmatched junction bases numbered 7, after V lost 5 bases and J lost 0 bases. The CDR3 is CASSYTTSGTNTGELFF. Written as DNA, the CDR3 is TGTGCCAGTAGTTACACGACTAGCGGCACGAACACCGGGGAGCTGTTTTTT. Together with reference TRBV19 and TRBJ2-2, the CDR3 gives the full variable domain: DGGITQSPKYLFRKEGQNVTLSCEQNLNHDAMYWYRQDPGQGLRLIYYSQIVNDFQKGDIAEGYSVSREKKESFPLTVTSAQKNPTAFYLCASSYTTSGTNTGELFFGEGSRLTVL.